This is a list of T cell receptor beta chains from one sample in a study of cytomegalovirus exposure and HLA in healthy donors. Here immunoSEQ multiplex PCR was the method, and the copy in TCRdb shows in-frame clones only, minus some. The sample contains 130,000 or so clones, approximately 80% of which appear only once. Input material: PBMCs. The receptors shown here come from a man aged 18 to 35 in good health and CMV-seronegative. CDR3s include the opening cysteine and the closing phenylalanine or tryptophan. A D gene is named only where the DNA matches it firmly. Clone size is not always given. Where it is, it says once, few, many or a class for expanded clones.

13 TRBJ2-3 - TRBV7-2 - CASSADSLDTQYF TGTGCCAGCAGCGCTGACTCTTTAGATACGCAGTATTTT
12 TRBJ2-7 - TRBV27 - CASSAGFSEQYF TGTGCCAGCTCGGCAGGGTTCTCCGAGCAGTACTTC
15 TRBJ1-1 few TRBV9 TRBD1 CASSPHPGQACEAFF TGTGCCAGCAGCCCCCACCCGGGACAGGCGTGCGAAGCTTTCTTT
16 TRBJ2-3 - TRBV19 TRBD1 CASSTGDRGRADTQYF TGTGCCAGTAGCACCGGGGACAGGGGGCGGGCAGATACGCAGTATTTT
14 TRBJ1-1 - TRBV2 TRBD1 CASSDLTGRAEAFF TGTGCCAGCAGTGATCTGACAGGGCGCGCTGAAGCTTTCTTT
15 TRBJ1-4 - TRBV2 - CASSEFGQNNEKLFF TGTGCCAGCAGTGAATTTGGACAGAATAATGAAAAACTGTTTTTT
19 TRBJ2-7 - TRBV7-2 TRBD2 CASSPEGTSGGKGFHEQYF TGTGCCAGCAGCCCAGAGGGGACTAGCGGGGGGAAGGGCTTCCACGAGCAGTACTTC
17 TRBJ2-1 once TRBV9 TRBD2 CASSYLGASGNYNEQFF TGTGCCAGCAGCTACCTCGGGGCTAGCGGGAACTACAATGAGCAGTTCTTC
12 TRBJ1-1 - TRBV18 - CASSPPGVLAFF TGTGCCAGCTCACCACCCGGGGTCCTTGCTTTCTTT
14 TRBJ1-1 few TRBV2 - CASRLWRDNTEAFF TGTGCCAGCAGGTTGTGGAGGGATAACACTGAAGCTTTCTTT
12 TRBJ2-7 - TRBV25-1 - CASSDVVYEQYF TGTGCCAGCAGTGATGTAGTTTACGAGCAGTACTTC
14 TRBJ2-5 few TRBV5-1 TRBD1 CASSSYRGKETQYF TGCGCCAGCAGCTCATACAGGGGGAAAGAGACCCAGTACTTC
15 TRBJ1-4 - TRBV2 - CASSEAPRQYEKLFF TGTGCCAGCAGTGAAGCGCCCCGACAATATGAAAAACTGTTTTTT
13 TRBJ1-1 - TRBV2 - CASRGGVGRQAFF TGTGCCAGCAGAGGGGGAGTTGGCAGGCAAGCTTTCTTT
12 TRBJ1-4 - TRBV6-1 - CALNGQEGKLFF TGTGCCCTTAACGGGCAAGAGGGAAAACTGTTTTTT
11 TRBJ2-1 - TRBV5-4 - CASSLRGSEFF TGTGCCAGCAGCCTCAGGGGATCCGAGTTCTTC
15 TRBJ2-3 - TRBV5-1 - CARLGNSTYTDTQYF TGCGCCAGACTAGGGAATTCAACCTACACAGATACGCAGTATTTT
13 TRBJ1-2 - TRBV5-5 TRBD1 CASSPGTAYGYIF TGTGCCAGCAGCCCTGGGACAGCTTATGGCTACATCTTC
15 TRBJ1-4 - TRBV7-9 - CASSLGGLGNEKLFF TGTGCCAGCAGCTTAGGAGGGTTGGGAAATGAAAAACTGTTTTTT
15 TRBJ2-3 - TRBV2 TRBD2 CASMEVAGGRNTQYF TGTGCCAGCATGGAGGTAGCGGGGGGTAGAAATACGCAGTATTTT
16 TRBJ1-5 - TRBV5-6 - CASSLSTDLSNQPQHF TGTGCCAGCAGCTTGTCGACAGACCTTAGCAATCAGCCCCAGCATTTT
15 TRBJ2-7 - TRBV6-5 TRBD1 CASSYSTGTSYEQYF TGTGCCAGCAGTTACTCGACAGGGACCTCCTACGAGCAGTACTTC
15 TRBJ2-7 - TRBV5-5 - CASSLEGTTPYEQYF TGTGCCAGCAGCTTGGAAGGGACAACACCCTACGAGCAGTACTTC
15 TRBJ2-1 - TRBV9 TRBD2 CASTKSGGAINEQFF TGTGCCAGCACGAAGAGCGGGGGGGCGATCAATGAGCAGTTCTTC
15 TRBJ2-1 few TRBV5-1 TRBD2 CASSLAASGGGEQFF TGCGCCAGCAGCTTGGCGGCTAGCGGGGGTGGGGAGCAGTTCTTC
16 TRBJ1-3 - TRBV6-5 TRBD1 CASSSVTGGLGNTIYF TGTGCCAGCAGTTCCGTGACAGGGGGCCTTGGAAACACCATATATTTT
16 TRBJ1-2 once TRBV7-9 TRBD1 CSSSLDRTGAIYGYTF TGTTCCAGCAGCTTAGATAGGACAGGGGCAATCTATGGCTACACCTTC
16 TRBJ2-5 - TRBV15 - CATSLQAGLTTETQYF TGTGCCACCAGCCTCCAGGCGGGACTCACGACAGAGACCCAGTACTTC
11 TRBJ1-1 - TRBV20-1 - CSARLSPGAFF TGCAGTGCTAGACTTTCCCCGGGAGCTTTCTTT
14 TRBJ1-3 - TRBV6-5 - CASSQTDSGNIIYF TGTGCCAGCAGTCAGACAGACTCTGGAAACATCATATATTTT
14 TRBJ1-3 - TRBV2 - CASRGTGSGNTIYF TGTGCCAGCAGGGGGACTGGAAGTGGAAACACCATATATTTT
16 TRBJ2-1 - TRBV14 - CASSQSRLPSYNEQFF TGTGCCAGCAGCCAATCCAGACTCCCATCCTACAATGAGCAGTTCTTC
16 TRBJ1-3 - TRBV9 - CASSAAGGKTGNTIYF TGTGCCAGCAGCGCGGCGGGGGGGAAAACTGGAAACACCATATATTTT
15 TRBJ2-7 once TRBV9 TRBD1 CASSAGTGGLREQYF TGTGCCAGCAGCGCAGGGACAGGGGGCCTAAGGGAGCAGTACTTC
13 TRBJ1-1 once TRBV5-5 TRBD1 CASTLQGSTEAFF TGTGCCAGCACATTACAGGGGAGCACTGAAGCTTTCTTT
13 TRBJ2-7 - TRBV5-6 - CASSLVSPYEQYF TGTGCCAGCAGCTTGGTAAGCCCCTACGAGCAGTACTTC
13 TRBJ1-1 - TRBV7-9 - CASGAAADTEAFF TGTGCCAGCGGGGCCGCCGCGGACACTGAAGCTTTCTTT
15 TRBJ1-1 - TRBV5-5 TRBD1 CASSPGTGPNTEAFF TGTGCCAGCAGCCCTGGGACAGGCCCGAACACTGAAGCTTTCTTT
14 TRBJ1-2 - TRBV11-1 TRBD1 CASSTRTGDFGYTF TGTGCCAGCAGCACGAGGACAGGGGATTTTGGCTACACCTTC
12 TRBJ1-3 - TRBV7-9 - CASSPQGYTIYF TGTGCCAGCAGCCCACAGGGTTACACCATATATTTT
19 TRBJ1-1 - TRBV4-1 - CASSQEYQGRMSFNTEAFF TGCGCCAGCAGCCAAGAATACCAGGGCCGGATGTCCTTTAACACTGAAGCTTTCTTT
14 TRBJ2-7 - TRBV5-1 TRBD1 CASSFRDRVYEQYF TGCGCCAGCAGCTTCCGGGACAGGGTCTACGAGCAGTACTTC
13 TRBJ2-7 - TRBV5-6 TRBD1 CASSSWDRREQYF TGTGCCAGCAGCTCTTGGGACAGGCGCGAGCAGTACTTC
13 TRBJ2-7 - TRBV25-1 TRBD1 CASSGTGIYEQYF TGTGCCAGCAGTGGGACAGGGATCTACGAGCAGTACTTC
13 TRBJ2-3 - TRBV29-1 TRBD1 CSVDGTGVDTQYF TGCAGCGTTGACGGGACAGGGGTCGATACGCAGTATTTT
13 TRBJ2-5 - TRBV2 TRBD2 CASRTPGGETQYF TGTGCCAGCAGGACTCCGGGGGGGGAGACCCAGTACTTC
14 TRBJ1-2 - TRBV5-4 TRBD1 CASSGGQGNYGYTF TGTGCCAGCAGCGGGGGACAGGGGAACTATGGCTACACCTTC
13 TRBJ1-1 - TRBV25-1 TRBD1 CASRGTGNTEAFF TGTGCCAGCAGGGGGACAGGGAACACTGAAGCTTTCTTT
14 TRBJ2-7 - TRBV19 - CASSSRANSYEQYF TGTGCCAGTAGTTCCCGAGCTAACTCCTACGAGCAGTACTTC
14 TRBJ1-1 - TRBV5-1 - CASSLGVPNTEAFF TGCGCCAGCAGCTTGGGAGTACCGAACACTGAAGCTTTCTTT
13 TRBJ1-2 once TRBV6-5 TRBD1 CASRSTGVNGYTF TGTGCCAGCAGATCAACAGGGGTTAATGGCTACACCTTC
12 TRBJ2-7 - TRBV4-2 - CASSQGKGEQYF TGTGCCAGCAGCCAAGGAAAGGGGGAGCAGTACTTC
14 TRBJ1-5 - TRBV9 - CASSVGPGGQPQHF TGTGCCAGCAGCGTAGGACCGGGCGGGCAGCCCCAGCATTTT
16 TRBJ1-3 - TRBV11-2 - CASSLDGIAPGNTIYF TGTGCCAGCAGCTTAGATGGCATAGCACCTGGAAACACCATATATTTT
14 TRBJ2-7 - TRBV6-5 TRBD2 CASSYGRGYYEQYF TGTGCCAGCAGTTACGGGAGGGGATACTACGAGCAGTACTTC
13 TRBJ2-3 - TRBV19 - CASRATSTDTQYF TGTGCCAGTAGGGCGACTAGCACAGATACGCAGTATTTT
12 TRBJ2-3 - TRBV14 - CASSQGGWRQYF TGTGCCAGCAGCCAAGGAGGATGGAGGCAGTATTTT
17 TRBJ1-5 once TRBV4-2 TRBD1 CASSQVSGDRSNQPQHF TGTGCCAGCAGCCAAGTTTCAGGGGACAGGAGCAATCAGCCCCAGCATTTT